A single sample gave rise to the 16 T cell receptor beta chains below, sequenced in a study of PD-L1 blockade in urothelial cancer. The data were produced by immunoSEQ multiplex PCR, yet TCRdb's version contains in-frame clones alone and is incomplete. The sample gives about 93,000 clones, around 90% of which show up once; under 2% is in the top ten. Specified time point: pretreatment peripheral blood. The sample in question was PBMCs, obtained around atezolizumab (anti-PD-L1) treatment. The source of these receptors is a man aged 60 to 69 with urothelial cancer.

Only one count was recorded for this clone. The rearrangement uses TRBV9 and TRBJ2-1; D is unclear. Germline V CDR1 and CDR2: SGDLS, YYNGEE. The CDR3 is 13 residues long. The V gene lost 0 bases and the J gene lost 4 bases, with 5 bases spanning the gap. The DNA for the CDR3 is TGTGCCAGCAGCGTAGAAGCATACAATGAGCAGTTCTTC. It is translated as CASSVEAYNEQFF.

The chain combines TRBV5-1 with TRBJ2-2, with 10 bases that match TRBD2. The J segment lost 3 bases and the V segment lost 7 bases, leaving 15 bases of the junction unmatched. CDR3 length equals 18 residues. Germline CDR1 and CDR2: SGHRS and YFSETQ. The CDR3, as DNA: TGCGCCAGCCACGTCCCGAGCGGGGGGGCCCTGGACACCGGGGAGCTGTTTTTT. Translated: CASHVPSGGALDTGELFF.

The count of this clone is one. J is TRBJ2-5 and V is TRBV9; D is ambiguous. CDR3 length: 14 residues. The ends were cut back, 3 bases at V and 1 base at J, with 10 bases in the middle. Germline V gives CDR1 SGDLS, CDR2 YYNGEE. The CDR3 DNA follows: TGTGCCAGCAGCGGTCAGGTTTTCCAAGAGACCCAGTACTTC. Its protein product is CASSGQVFQETQYF.

The chain uses TRBV7-2 and TRBJ2-3; 7 bases are shared with TRBD2. This CDR3 is built from 16 residues. Germline lookup yields CDR1 SGHTA and CDR2 FQGNSA. V shed 8 bases and J 0 bases; nucleotides not matched to a gene: 11. In DNA, the CDR3 is TGTGCCAGCTTTCCTAGCGGAATAACTAGCACAGATACGCAGTATTTT. It codes for CASFPSGITSTDTQYF.

The chain couples TRBV7-9 to TRBJ2-3, with D perhaps TRBD1 (6 bases). The germline gives CDR1 SEHNR, CDR2 FQNEAQ (reference sequence). Trimming shortened V by 2 bases and J by 2 bases, and 14 bases separated the two germline ends. CDR3 size: 16 residues. CDR3: CASSLRQAGPTDTQYF. The CDR3, as DNA: TGTGCCAGCAGCTTAAGACAGGCCGGCCCCACAGATACGCAGTATTTT.

Written as DNA, the CDR3 is TGTGCCAGCAGTTTATCGGGGACAGTATATGGCTACACCTTC. Protein sequence: CASSLSGTVYGYTF. The chain is built from TRBV27 and TRBJ1-2; 7 bases align to TRBD1. The CDR3 spans 14 residues. Trimming cost V 0 bases and J 5 bases; bases outside gene matches: 3. Per germline, CDR1 MNHEY and CDR2 SMNVEV (reference sequence).

The rearrangement joins TRBV11-2 to TRBJ2-3; 12 bases align to TRBD2. CDR1 and CDR2 from the germline V gene are SGHAT and FQNNGV. V lost 6 bases to trimming and J lost 1 base; unmatched junction nucleotides: 14. The CDR3 totals 19 residues. The CDR3 DNA follows: TGTGCCAGCAGAGGGGTCTCTAGCGGGGGGGCCTGGGGCACAGATACGCAGTATTTT. This translates into CASRGVSSGGAWGTDTQYF.

The chain couples TRBV4-1 to TRBJ2-1, with 14 bases lining up with TRBD2. After removal of 3 bases from V and 7 bases from J, the junction contained 5 bases not matched to a gene. This CDR3 is built from 16 residues. The V gene's germline CDR1 is MGHRA and CDR2 YSYEKL. The CDR3 here is CASSQKTSGGENEQFF. In DNA, the CDR3 is TGCGCCAGCAGCCAGAAGACTAGCGGGGGGGAAAATGAGCAGTTCTTC.

The chain carries TRBV9 and TRBJ1-2; D is ambiguous. The V end was cut by 1 base, the J end by 7 bases, with 11 bases between. This CDR3 region has 13 residues. Germline V gene sequence: CDR1 SGDLS, CDR2 YYNGEE. Here the CDR3 reads CASSVTEVGGYTF. CDR3 DNA: TGTGCCAGCAGCGTAACGGAGGTGGGTGGCTACACCTTC.

The CDR3 region has the DNA TGTGCCAGCAGCCAATTGGGACAGGGGAATGAGCAGTTCTTC. This encodes CASSQLGQGNEQFF. This chain uses TRBV7-2 with TRBJ2-1; 10 nucleotides line up with TRBD1. The J segment lost 7 bases and the V segment lost 5 bases, leaving 5 bases of the junction unmatched. This CDR3 is 14 amino acids long. The germline V gene encodes CDR1 SGHTA and CDR2 FQGNSA.

The chain links TRBV5-1 to TRBJ2-1; 7 nucleotides align to TRBD1. Germline CDR1 is SGHRS and CDR2 is YFSETQ. This CDR3 is built from 15 residues. V gave up 4 bases and J gave up 2 bases; unmatched junction bases: 6. DNA for the CDR3: TGCGCCAGCAGCGCCGACAGGGCAGCCTACAATGAGCAGTTCTTC. It yields the protein CASSADRAAYNEQFF.

The rearrangement links TRBV15 to TRBJ2-1, with 11 bases matching TRBD1. V lost 7 bases to trimming and J lost 3 bases; unmatched junction nucleotides: 5. This CDR3 is 15 amino acids long. Germline-derived CDR1 and CDR2 are LNHNV and YYDKDF (reference sequence). The chain's CDR3 is CATKEGQGGYNEQFF. The CDR3 bases are TGTGCCACCAAGGAGGGACAGGGGGGCTACAATGAGCAGTTCTTC.

The V and J genes are TRBV5-4 and TRBJ1-1; D is possibly TRBD1 (6 bases). Germline CDR1 SGHNT, CDR2 YYREEE (reference sequence). The CDR3 loop spans 13 amino acids. The germline V and J ends were trimmed by 0 bases and 8 bases, with 11 bases remaining between them. CDR3 DNA: TGTGCCAGCAGCTTGGCGGGGGGCTTCGAAGCTTTCTTT. This sequence encodes CASSLAGGFEAFF.

CDR3 nucleotide sequence: TGTGCCAGCAGCTTAGTTAGCGGTAGCCTAGCAGATACGCAGTATTTT. Translated: CASSLVSGSLADTQYF. The chain joins TRBV7-2 to TRBJ2-3; D perhaps matches TRBD2 (6 bases). Trimming removed 1 base at V and 4 bases at J, with 15 bases between. CDR1 and CDR2 (germline): SGHTA, FQGNSA. The CDR3 is 16 amino acids.

The chain combines TRBV9 with TRBJ2-5, with 7 nucleotides matching TRBD1. After removal of 4 bases from V and 4 bases from J, the junction contained 10 bases not matched to a gene. There are 15 residues in the CDR3. CDR1 and CDR2 from the germline V gene are SGDLS and YYNGEE. The CDR3 protein is CASSPRTGAGETQYF. The CDR3 DNA follows: TGTGCCAGCAGCCCCAGGACAGGCGCGGGAGAGACCCAGTACTTC.

The chain couples TRBV6-5 to TRBJ2-1; D call uncertain. V gave up 8 bases and J gave up 6 bases, with 14 bases separating them. From germline, CDR1 is MNHEY and CDR2 SVGAGI. The CDR3 has 13 amino acids. CDR3 sequence (DNA): TGTGCCAGCGGGCACCCATTAGGCAATGAGCAGTTCTTC. Residues: CASGHPLGNEQFF.